Listed below are T cell receptor beta chains from one sample, sequenced in a study of PD-L1 blockade in urothelial cancer. This table comes from immunoSEQ multiplex PCR, and its TCRdb copy is limited to in-frame clones, with some not included. The sample has 45,000 to 50,000 clones; around 88% are singletons. Sample: PBMCs, taken around atezolizumab (anti-PD-L1) treatment. Receptor source: an older man with urothelial cancer. Both conserved end residues are part of each CDR3. The D gene is left open where the match is weak. Expanded clones are given a class, and other clones once, few, many or no size at all.

j_call clone_size d_call v_call cdr3_aa cdr3_nt
TRBJ2-2 - TRBD2 TRBV4-1 CASSHLLAGTNTGELFF TGCGCCAGCAGCCACTTACTAGCGGGTACGAACACCGGGGAGCTGTTTTTT
TRBJ2-3 - TRBD2 TRBV7-2 CASSPGTSGRVGTDTQYF TGTGCCAGCAGCCCCGGGACTAGCGGGAGAGTGGGCACAGATACGCAGTATTTT
TRBJ2-3 - TRBD2 TRBV4-2 CASSQDPAGSTDTQYF TGTGCCAGCAGCCAAGATCCAGCGGGAAGCACAGATACGCAGTATTTT
TRBJ2-1 - TRBD2 TRBV5-1 CASSQTSGHYNEQFF TGCGCCAGCAGTCAGACTAGCGGGCACTACAATGAGCAGTTCTTC
TRBJ2-5 - - TRBV7-6 CASRSPAPGSLETQYF TGTGCCAGCAGATCCCCCGCGCCCGGGAGCTTAGAGACCCAGTACTTC
TRBJ1-5 - - TRBV6-6 CASRTGEGLWHF TGTGCCAGCCGTACTGGGGAGGGCCTTTGGCATTTT
TRBJ1-2 - TRBD1 TRBV5-1 CASSLAGTGTNYGYTF TGCGCCAGCAGCTTGGCAGGGACAGGGACCAACTATGGCTACACCTTC
TRBJ1-2 - - TRBV2 CASTNLYRELSGYTF TGTGCCAGCACCAACCTTTACAGGGAATTGTCTGGCTACACCTTC
TRBJ2-3 - - TRBV5-4 CASSLTSSSTDTQYF TGTGCCAGCAGCTTGACTAGCAGTAGCACAGATACGCAGTATTTT
TRBJ2-1 once TRBD2 TRBV11-3 CASRGAGGSSYNEQFF TGTGCCAGCAGGGGAGCGGGAGGGAGCTCCTACAATGAGCAGTTCTTC
TRBJ2-1 - TRBD2 TRBV6-1 CASIPSGSGWNEQFF TGTGCCAGCATTCCAAGCGGTAGCGGGTGGAATGAGCAGTTCTTC
TRBJ2-5 - - TRBV7-2 CASSSPYRSGVAQYF TGTGCCAGCAGCTCCCCGTACCGCTCCGGGGTGGCCCAGTACTTC
TRBJ2-5 - - TRBV18 CASSRRQGGETQYF TGTGCCAGCTCACGCCGACAGGGAGGAGAGACCCAGTACTTC
TRBJ2-1 - TRBD2 TRBV19 CASSIYLAGEYNEQFF TGTGCCAGTAGTATCTATCTAGCGGGAGAATACAATGAGCAGTTCTTC
TRBJ1-5 - - TRBV6-5 CASSYRVNQPQHF TGTGCCAGCAGTTACCGCGTCAATCAGCCCCAGCATTTT
TRBJ2-2 - - TRBV6-6 CASSYAGISGELFF TGTGCCAGCAGTTACGCCGGTATCTCCGGGGAGCTGTTTTTT
TRBJ1-1 - - TRBV30 CASVQGNTEAFF TGTGCCTCTGTACAGGGGAACACTGAAGCTTTCTTT
TRBJ2-5 - - TRBV5-1 CASSLGGQRQETQYF TGCGCCAGCAGCTTGGGAGGTCAGCGCCAAGAGACCCAGTACTTC
TRBJ1-4 - - TRBV29-1 CSVEALGGGGEKLFF TGCAGCGTTGAAGCCCTGGGCGGGGGAGGAGAAAAACTGTTTTTT
TRBJ2-3 - - TRBV13 CASNLLSRADGGTDTQYF TGTGCCAGCAACCTCCTATCCCGGGCGGACGGGGGCACAGATACGCAGTATTTT
TRBJ1-2 few - TRBV5-5 CASSPSRLYGYTF TGTGCCAGCAGCCCCTCCCGTCTCTATGGCTACACCTTC
TRBJ1-1 once - TRBV6-1 CASSEPRTDLNTEAFF TGTGCCAGCAGTGAACCACGGACAGATTTGAACACTGAAGCTTTCTTT
TRBJ2-1 - - TRBV6-1 CASSERGPDEQFF TGTGCCAGCAGTGAGAGAGGTCCCGATGAGCAGTTCTTC
TRBJ2-1 - TRBD2 TRBV5-5 CASSFTSGGLNEQFF TGTGCCAGCAGCTTTACTAGCGGGGGCTTAAATGAGCAGTTCTTC
TRBJ1-1 few - TRBV5-1 CASSGGGGNTEAFF TGCGCCAGCAGCGGCGGGGGGGGCAACACTGAAGCTTTCTTT
TRBJ1-5 - - TRBV19 CASSAPPVSGPQHF TGTGCCAGTAGTGCCCCTCCGGTTTCTGGGCCCCAGCATTTT
TRBJ2-1 - TRBD2 TRBV4-1 CASSRRTSGIYNEQFF TGCGCCAGCAGCCGACGGACTAGCGGGATATACAATGAGCAGTTCTTC
TRBJ1-1 - - TRBV6-5 CASTEGTPNTEAFF TGTGCCAGCACCGAGGGGACACCCAACACTGAAGCTTTCTTT
TRBJ2-2 - - TRBV18 CASSPLNTGELFF TGTGCCAGCTCACCCCTAAACACCGGGGAGCTGTTTTTT
TRBJ2-2 - TRBD1 TRBV5-4 CASSSSGTGVTGELFF TGTGCCAGCAGCTCGTCCGGGACAGGGGTCACCGGGGAGCTGTTTTTT
TRBJ2-3 - TRBD1 TRBV29-1 CSMRDRVTDTQYF TGCAGCATGCGGGACAGGGTAACAGATACGCAGTATTTT
TRBJ2-1 - - TRBV9 CASSVGEGLYNEQFF TGTGCCAGCAGCGTAGGAGAGGGCCTATACAATGAGCAGTTCTTC
TRBJ1-5 once TRBD1 TRBV7-2 CASSGTVSNQPQHF TGTGCCAGCAGCGGGACAGTTAGCAATCAGCCCCAGCATTTT
TRBJ1-1 - TRBD1 TRBV11-2 CASSHYLTGGTEAFF TGTGCCAGCAGCCACTATCTGACAGGGGGCACTGAAGCTTTCTTT
TRBJ2-3 - - TRBV19 CASSRPGSDTQYF TGTGCCAGTAGCAGACCAGGGTCAGATACGCAGTATTTT